This T cell receptor beta chain was identified during a study of blood T cells in healthy people across ages. PCR was performed a second time for roughly 7 to 12 cycles using a sample-barcoded 5' primer and a J-beta primer mix. TCRdb re-called the 5' RACE reads with MiXCR, one entry per CDR3 protein. The sample contains approximately 580,000 distinct CDR3 sequences, around 24% of which appear only once. Germline-derived CDR1 and CDR2 are SGHTA and FQGTGA. After removal of 9 bases from V and 3 bases from J, the junction contained 12 bases not matched to a gene. The CDR3 spans 15 residues. This clonotype was found a few times. The same sample was also studied in work on T cells of mothers and their children.

The sequencing input was blood. The receptor's source is a boy under 18 in good health. The chain joins TRBV7-3 to TRBJ2-7; 9 nucleotides agree with TRBD1. CDR3 protein: CARNLTWDRDYEQYF. Here the CDR3 DNA reads TGTGCCAGAAACTTAACTTGGGACAGGGACTACGAGCAGTACTTC.